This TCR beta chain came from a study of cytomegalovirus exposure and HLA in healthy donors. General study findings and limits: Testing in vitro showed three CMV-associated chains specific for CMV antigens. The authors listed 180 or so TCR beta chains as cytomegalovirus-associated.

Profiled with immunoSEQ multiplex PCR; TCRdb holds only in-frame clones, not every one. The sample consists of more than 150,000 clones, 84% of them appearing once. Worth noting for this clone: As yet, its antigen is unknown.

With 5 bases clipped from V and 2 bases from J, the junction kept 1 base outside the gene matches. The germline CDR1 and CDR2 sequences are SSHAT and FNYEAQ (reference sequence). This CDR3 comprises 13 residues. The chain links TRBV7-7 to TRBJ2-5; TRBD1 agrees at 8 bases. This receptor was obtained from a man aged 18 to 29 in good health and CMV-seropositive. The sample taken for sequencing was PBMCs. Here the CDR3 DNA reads TGTGCCAGCAGCCGGGACAGGCAAGAGACCCAGTACTTC. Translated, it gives CASSRDRQETQYF.